This T cell receptor (beta chain) was recovered during a study of T cell changes during pregnancy in multiple sclerosis. Profiling relied on immunoSEQ multiplex PCR, and the TCRdb table lists in-frame clones only, not all of them. This table has tens of thousands of clones, about 92% appearing once. The length of the CDR3 is 13 residues. The germline V gene has CDR1 SGDLS and CDR2 YYNGEE. Losses at the gene ends were 4 bases for V and 8 bases for J; bases not matched to a gene: 8. This TCR was sampled from a female donor with multiple sclerosis, enrolled in a pregnancy study. The sample consisted of CD8+ T cells from peripheral blood mononuclear cells, taken before pregnancy. The V gene is TRBV9, the J gene TRBJ1-1; 7 nucleotides line up with TRBD1. CDR3: CASSTRTGHEAFF. The CDR3 DNA follows: TGTGCCAGCAGCACTCGGACAGGACACGAAGCTTTCTTT. Full variable domain (rest looked up from reference TRBV9 and TRBJ1-1): DSGVTQTPKHLITATGQRVTLRCSPRSGDLSVYWYQQSLDQGLQFLIQYYNGEERAKGNILERFSAQQFPDLHSELNLSSLELGDSALYFCASSTRTGHEAFFGQGTRLTVV.